This TCR beta chain appears in the sequencing data of a study of T cells in localized non-small cell lung cancer. The CDR3 has 14 amino acids. V gave up 7 bases and J gave up 4 bases; unmatched junction bases: 9. Germline V gives CDR1 MNHEY, CDR2 SVGAGI. Using immunoSEQ multiplex PCR, the repertoire was profiled, and TCRdb retains in-frame clones only, with some absent. The sample consists of about 5,400 clones, 85% of them appearing once. The chain combines TRBV6-5 with TRBJ1-1; 7 positions match TRBD1. The sequences come from PBMCs, collected before any cancer treatment. This clonotype was sampled from a woman between 35 and 70 years old with stage II lung adenocarcinoma. The CDR3 loop reads CASTFTGEGTEAFF. CDR3 in DNA: TGTGCCAGCACCTTCACAGGGGAGGGCACTGAAGCTTTCTTT.